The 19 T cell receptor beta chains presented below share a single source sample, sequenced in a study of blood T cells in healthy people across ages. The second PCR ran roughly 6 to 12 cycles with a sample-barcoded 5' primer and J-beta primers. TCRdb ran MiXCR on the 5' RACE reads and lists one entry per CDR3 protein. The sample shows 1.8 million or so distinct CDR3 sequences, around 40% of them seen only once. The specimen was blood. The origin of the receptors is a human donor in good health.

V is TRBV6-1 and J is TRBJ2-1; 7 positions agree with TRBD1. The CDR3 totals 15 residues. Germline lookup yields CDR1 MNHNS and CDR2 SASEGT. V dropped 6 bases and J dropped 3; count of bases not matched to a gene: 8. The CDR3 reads CASSPWRQGYNEQFF. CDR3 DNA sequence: TGTGCCAGCAGCCCATGGCGACAGGGCTACAATGAGCAGTTCTTC.

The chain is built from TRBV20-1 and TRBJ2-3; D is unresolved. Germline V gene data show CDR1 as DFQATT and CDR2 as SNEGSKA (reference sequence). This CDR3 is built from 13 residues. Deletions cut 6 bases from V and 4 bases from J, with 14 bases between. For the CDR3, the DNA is TGCAGTGCCAGGTCCGCTGGCGCAGATACGCAGTATTTT. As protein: CSARSAGADTQYF.

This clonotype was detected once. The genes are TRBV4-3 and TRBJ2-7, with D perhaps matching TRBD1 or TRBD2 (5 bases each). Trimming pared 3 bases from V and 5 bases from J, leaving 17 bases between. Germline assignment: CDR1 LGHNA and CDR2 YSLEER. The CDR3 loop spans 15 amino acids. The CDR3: CASSQSPEGIHEQYF. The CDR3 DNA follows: TGCGCCAGCAGCCAGTCACCTGAGGGGATCCACGAGCAGTACTTC.

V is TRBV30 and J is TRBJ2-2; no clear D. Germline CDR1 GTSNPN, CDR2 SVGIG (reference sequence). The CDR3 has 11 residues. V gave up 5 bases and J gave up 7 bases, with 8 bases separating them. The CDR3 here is CAWRMFGELFF. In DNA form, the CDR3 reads TGTGCCTGGCGTATGTTCGGGGAGCTGTTTTTT.

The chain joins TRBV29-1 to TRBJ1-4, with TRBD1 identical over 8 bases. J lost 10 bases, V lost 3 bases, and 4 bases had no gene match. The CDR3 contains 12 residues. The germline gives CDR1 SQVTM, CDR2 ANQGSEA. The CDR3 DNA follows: TGCAGCGTTGAGGGGACAGGCGGAAAACTGTTTTTT. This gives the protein CSVEGTGGKLFF.

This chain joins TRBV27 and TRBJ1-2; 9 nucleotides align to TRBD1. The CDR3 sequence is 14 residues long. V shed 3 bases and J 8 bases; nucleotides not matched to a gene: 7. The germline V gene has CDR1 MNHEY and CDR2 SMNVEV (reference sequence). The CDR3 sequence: CASSFSGTGKGYTF. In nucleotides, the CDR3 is TGTGCCAGCAGTTTCTCCGGGACAGGGAAGGGCTACACCTTC.

CDR3 protein: CASMGQRYQETQYF. The CDR3 DNA is TGTGCCAGCATGGGACAGCGGTACCAAGAGACCCAGTACTTC. The rearrangement uses TRBV28 and TRBJ2-5; 7 bases are a match to TRBD1. The CDR3 is made up of 14 amino acids. Germline V gene lookup returns CDR1 MDHEN and CDR2 SYDVKM. Trimming removed 7 bases from V and 0 bases from J; junction bases left unmatched: 5.

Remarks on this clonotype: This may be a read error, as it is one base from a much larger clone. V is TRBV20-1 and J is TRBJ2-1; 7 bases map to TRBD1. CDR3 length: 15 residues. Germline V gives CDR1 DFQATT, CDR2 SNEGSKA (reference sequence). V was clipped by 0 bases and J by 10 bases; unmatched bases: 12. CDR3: CSARDRPGTDYEQFF. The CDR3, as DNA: TGCAGTGCTAGAGATAGACCCGGGACAGACTACGAGCAGTTCTTC.

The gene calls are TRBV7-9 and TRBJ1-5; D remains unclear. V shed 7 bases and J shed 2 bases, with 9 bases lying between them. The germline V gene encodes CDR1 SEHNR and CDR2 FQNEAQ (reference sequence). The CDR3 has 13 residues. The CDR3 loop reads CASTMGGNQPQHF. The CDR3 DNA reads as TGTGCCAGCACCATGGGTGGCAATCAGCCCCAGCATTTT.

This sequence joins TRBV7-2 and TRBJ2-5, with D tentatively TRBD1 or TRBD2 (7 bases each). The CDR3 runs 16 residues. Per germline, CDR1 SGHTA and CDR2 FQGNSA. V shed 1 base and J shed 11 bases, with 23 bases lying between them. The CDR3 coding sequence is TGTGCCAGCAGCTTAGACAGGGGAGCTATGTTGCGGGAGCAGTACTTC. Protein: CASSLDRGAMLREQYF.

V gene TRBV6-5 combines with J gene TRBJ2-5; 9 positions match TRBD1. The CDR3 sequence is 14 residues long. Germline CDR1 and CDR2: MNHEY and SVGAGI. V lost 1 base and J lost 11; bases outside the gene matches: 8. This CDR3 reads CASSYYTGGDEQYF. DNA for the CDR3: TGTGCCAGCAGTTACTATACAGGGGGCGATGAGCAGTACTTC.

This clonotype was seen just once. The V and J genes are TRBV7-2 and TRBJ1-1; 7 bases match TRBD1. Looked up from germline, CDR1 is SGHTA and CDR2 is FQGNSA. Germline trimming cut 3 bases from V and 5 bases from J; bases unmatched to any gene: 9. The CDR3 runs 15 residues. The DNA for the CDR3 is TGTGCCAGCAGCTTTTCCACGACAGGGAGTACTGAAGCTTTCTTT. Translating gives CASSFSTTGSTEAFF.

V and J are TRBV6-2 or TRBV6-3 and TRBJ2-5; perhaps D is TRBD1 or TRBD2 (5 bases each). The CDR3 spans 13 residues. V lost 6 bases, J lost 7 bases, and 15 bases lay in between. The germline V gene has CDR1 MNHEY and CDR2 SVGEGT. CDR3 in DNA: TGTGCCAGCAGGTACGGGGCCCCCGGGACCCAGTACTTC. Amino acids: CASRYGAPGTQYF.

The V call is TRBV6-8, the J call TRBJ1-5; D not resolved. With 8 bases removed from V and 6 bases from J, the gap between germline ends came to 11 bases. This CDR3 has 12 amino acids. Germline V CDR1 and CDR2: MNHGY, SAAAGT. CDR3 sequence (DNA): TGTGCCAGCGGACCGATGTCTCAGCCCCAGCATTTT. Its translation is CASGPMSQPQHF.

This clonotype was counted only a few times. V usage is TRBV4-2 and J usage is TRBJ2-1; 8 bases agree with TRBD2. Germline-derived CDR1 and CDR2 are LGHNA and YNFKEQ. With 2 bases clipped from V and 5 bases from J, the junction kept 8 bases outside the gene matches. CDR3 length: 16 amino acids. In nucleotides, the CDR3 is TGTGCCAGCAGCCAAATGGGACTAGGGAAGGACAATGAGCAGTTCTTC. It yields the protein CASSQMGLGKDNEQFF.

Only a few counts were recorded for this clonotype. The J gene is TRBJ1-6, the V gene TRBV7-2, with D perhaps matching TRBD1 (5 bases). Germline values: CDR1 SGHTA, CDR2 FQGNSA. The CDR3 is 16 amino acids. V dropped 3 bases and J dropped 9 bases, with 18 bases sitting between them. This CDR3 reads CASSFRGAGSVSPLHF. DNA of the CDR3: TGTGCCAGCAGCTTCAGAGGGGCGGGGTCTGTTTCACCCCTCCACTTT.

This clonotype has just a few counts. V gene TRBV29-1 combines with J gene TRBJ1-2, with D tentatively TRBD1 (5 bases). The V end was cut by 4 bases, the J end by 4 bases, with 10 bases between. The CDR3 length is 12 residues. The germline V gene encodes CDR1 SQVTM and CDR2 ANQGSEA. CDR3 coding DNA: TGCAGCGTTGGATCCGGGACCTATGGCTACACCTTC. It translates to CSVGSGTYGYTF.

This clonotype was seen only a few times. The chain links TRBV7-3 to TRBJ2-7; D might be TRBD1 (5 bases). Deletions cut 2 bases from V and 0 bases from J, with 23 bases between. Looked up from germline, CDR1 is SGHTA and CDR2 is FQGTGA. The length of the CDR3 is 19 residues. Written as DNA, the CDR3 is TGTGCCAGCAGCTTAGTGGCTCCAGGGTGGGGCTGGAGCTCCTACGAGCAGTACTTC. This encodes CASSLVAPGWGWSSYEQYF.

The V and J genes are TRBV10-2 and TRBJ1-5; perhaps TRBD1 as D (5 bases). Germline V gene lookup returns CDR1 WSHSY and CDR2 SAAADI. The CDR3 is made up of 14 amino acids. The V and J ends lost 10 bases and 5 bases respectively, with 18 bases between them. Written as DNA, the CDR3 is TGCGCCACTACGGACACGATAAGCTATCAGCCCCAGCATTTT. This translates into CATTDTISYQPQHF.